This T cell receptor (beta chain) came from a study of blood T cells in healthy people across ages. It was with a sample-barcoded 5' primer and a J-beta primer mix that a second PCR of roughly 7 to 12 cycles was run. MiXCR, run by TCRdb on the 5' RACE reads, gives a single entry per CDR3 protein. The sample lists hundreds of thousands of distinct CDR3 sequences, approximately 29% occurring once. Study results and caveats: Percentage of naive T cells showed a strong correlation with TCR beta diversity. Observed TCR beta diversity per million T cells went down as age went up. This fall followed a roughly linear course with age. The donors' CMV status was not determined, possibly confounding changes in expanded clonotypes. Diversity figures derived from one million T cells were judged to underestimate the true value.

The length of the CDR3 is 14 residues. Concerning this clonotype itself: The antigen remains undetermined. This clone may be a read error of a much larger clone one base away.

Sequencing was performed on blood. The source of this sequence is a woman of 80 years or more in good health. This chain joins TRBV12-3 or TRBV12-4 and TRBJ2-3; D remains unclear. CDR3 residues: CASSLAARTDAQYF. The CDR3 DNA reads TGTGCCAGCAGTTTAGCGGCGCGCACAGATGCGCAGTATTTT.